Listed below are T cell receptor beta chains from one sample, sequenced in a study of cytomegalovirus exposure and HLA in healthy donors. Clones were sequenced by immunoSEQ multiplex PCR, and TCRdb holds only the in-frame ones, with some missing. Of fewer than 200,000 clones listed, roughly 80% are singletons. Sequenced sample: PBMCs. The source is a male donor in good health and CMV-seronegative. The CDR3 runs from the conserved cysteine through the conserved F or W. A D gene is named only where the DNA matches it firmly. For some rows the clone size is stated as once, few or many, or as a class when expanded; others skip it.

j_gene: TRBJ1-5
d_gene: -
v_gene: TRBV5-5
abundance: -
CDR3nt: TGTGCCAGCGGAACAGACAATCAGCCCCAGCATTTT
CDR3aa: CASGTDNQPQHF

j_gene: TRBJ1-1
d_gene: -
v_gene: TRBV6-5
abundance: -
CDR3nt: TGTGCCAGCAGTCACCGCGGGGAAGCTTTCTTT
CDR3aa: CASSHRGEAFF

j_gene: TRBJ1-2
d_gene: -
v_gene: TRBV19
abundance: few
CDR3nt: TGTGCCAGTAGTCCGCAGACAGACAACTATGGCTACACCTTC
CDR3aa: CASSPQTDNYGYTF

j_gene: TRBJ1-4
d_gene: TRBD1
v_gene: TRBV18
abundance: few
CDR3nt: TGTGCCAGCTCACGTGGGACAGGGAATGAAAAACTGTTTTTT
CDR3aa: CASSRGTGNEKLFF

j_gene: TRBJ1-6
d_gene: -
v_gene: TRBV4-1
abundance: -
CDR3nt: TGCGCCAGCAGCCCGACGGGTTATAATTCACCCCTCCACTTT
CDR3aa: CASSPTGYNSPLHF

j_gene: TRBJ2-7
d_gene: -
v_gene: TRBV5-6
abundance: few
CDR3nt: TGTGCCAGCAACCAATGGCGGGCACGGGGCGAGCAGTACTTC
CDR3aa: CASNQWRARGEQYF

j_gene: TRBJ2-7
d_gene: TRBD2
v_gene: TRBV14
abundance: -
CDR3nt: TGTGCCAGCAGCCAGAGAGTTAGCGGGGGAGGCTACGAGCAGTACTTC
CDR3aa: CASSQRVSGGGYEQYF

j_gene: TRBJ1-1
d_gene: -
v_gene: TRBV13
abundance: -
CDR3nt: TGTGCCAGCAGCCCGGAGGGTGAGGGCATGAACACTGAAGCTTTCTTT
CDR3aa: CASSPEGEGMNTEAFF

j_gene: TRBJ1-6
d_gene: TRBD1
v_gene: TRBV7-2
abundance: -
CDR3nt: TGTGCCAGCAGCTTAGTAGCGGAGGGGGCGGGTAATTCACCCCTCCACTTT
CDR3aa: CASSLVAEGAGNSPLHF

j_gene: TRBJ2-7
d_gene: TRBD2
v_gene: TRBV2
abundance: few
CDR3nt: TGTGCCAGCAGTGAAGGGCTAGCGGGGGACGAATACTTC
CDR3aa: CASSEGLAGDEYF

j_gene: TRBJ2-7
d_gene: TRBD2
v_gene: TRBV7-8
abundance: few
CDR3nt: TGTGCCAGCAGCTTGACTAGCGGGGCTGATGCCTACGAGCAGTACTTC
CDR3aa: CASSLTSGADAYEQYF

j_gene: TRBJ1-4
d_gene: TRBD1
v_gene: TRBV2
abundance: few
CDR3nt: TGTGCCAGCAGTGGGGACAGGGGACGGCCTCCTGAAAAACTGTTTTTT
CDR3aa: CASSGDRGRPPEKLFF

j_gene: TRBJ2-7
d_gene: -
v_gene: TRBV10-1
abundance: -
CDR3nt: TGCGCCAGCAGTGAGTCGGGGGGGCTCTACGAGCAGTACTTC
CDR3aa: CASSESGGLYEQYF

j_gene: TRBJ2-7
d_gene: TRBD1
v_gene: TRBV7-8
abundance: -
CDR3nt: TGTGCCAGCAGCAGAGACAGGGGGTCCTACGAGCAGTACTTC
CDR3aa: CASSRDRGSYEQYF

j_gene: TRBJ1-2
d_gene: TRBD1
v_gene: TRBV6-6
abundance: few
CDR3nt: TGTGCCAGCAGTTACTTTAGGACAGGGGAAGGTGGCTACACCTTC
CDR3aa: CASSYFRTGEGGYTF

j_gene: TRBJ2-3
d_gene: TRBD2
v_gene: TRBV5-1
abundance: -
CDR3nt: TGCGCCAGCAGCCGAGGGACTAGCGGGGGCCGCACAGATACGCAGTATTTT
CDR3aa: CASSRGTSGGRTDTQYF

j_gene: TRBJ2-1
d_gene: TRBD2
v_gene: TRBV14
abundance: once
CDR3nt: TGTGCCAGCAGTGACCGACTAGCGGGGGGCTACAATGAGCAGTTCTTC
CDR3aa: CASSDRLAGGYNEQFF

j_gene: TRBJ1-1
d_gene: -
v_gene: TRBV6-5
abundance: -
CDR3nt: TGTGCCAGCAGTTACTCGGCAAGTACTGAAGCTTTCTTT
CDR3aa: CASSYSASTEAFF

j_gene: TRBJ2-5
d_gene: TRBD2
v_gene: TRBV6-1
abundance: -
CDR3nt: TGTGCCAGCAGTGCCGGGGGGAACCAAGAGACCCAGTACTTC
CDR3aa: CASSAGGNQETQYF

j_gene: TRBJ1-2
d_gene: -
v_gene: TRBV18
abundance: -
CDR3nt: TGTGCCAGCTCACCACTTCTACAGCCGCATTATGGCTACACCTTC
CDR3aa: CASSPLLQPHYGYTF

j_gene: TRBJ2-7
d_gene: -
v_gene: TRBV29-1
abundance: -
CDR3nt: TGCAGCGTCACTAAGGGGCCGACCTGGAGCTCCTATGAGCAGTACTTC
CDR3aa: CSVTKGPTWSSYEQYF

j_gene: TRBJ2-7
d_gene: TRBD2
v_gene: TRBV27
abundance: once
CDR3nt: TGTGCCAGCAGTTTATTTGGCGGGGGGGGCGAGCAGTACTTC
CDR3aa: CASSLFGGGGEQYF

j_gene: TRBJ1-3
d_gene: TRBD1
v_gene: TRBV30
abundance: -
CDR3nt: TGTGCCTGGAGTGTTCAGGGGGCCGCTGGAAACACCATATATTTT
CDR3aa: CAWSVQGAAGNTIYF

j_gene: TRBJ1-2
d_gene: TRBD1
v_gene: TRBV9
abundance: -
CDR3nt: TGTGCCAGCAGCGTATTCCCAGGGGGAGGCTATGGCTACACCTTC
CDR3aa: CASSVFPGGGYGYTF

j_gene: TRBJ2-1
d_gene: TRBD1
v_gene: TRBV29-1
abundance: -
CDR3nt: TGCAGCGTGACGGGACAGGCCACCTACAATGAGCAGTTCTTC
CDR3aa: CSVTGQATYNEQFF

j_gene: TRBJ1-1
d_gene: -
v_gene: TRBV10-3
abundance: -
CDR3nt: TGTGCCATCAGTGAGTCCGAGATGGGTTATGGGGGCGCGAACACTGAAGCTTTCTTT
CDR3aa: CAISESEMGYGGANTEAFF

j_gene: TRBJ1-5
d_gene: TRBD1
v_gene: TRBV5-1
abundance: -
CDR3nt: TGCGCCAGCCCGCGGCTTGGCAGGGGGAATAGCAATCAGCCCCAGCATTTT
CDR3aa: CASPRLGRGNSNQPQHF

j_gene: TRBJ2-7
d_gene: -
v_gene: TRBV6-5
abundance: -
CDR3nt: TGTGCCAGCAGTTACTCGAGGCAGTTCTACGAGCAGTACTTC
CDR3aa: CASSYSRQFYEQYF

j_gene: TRBJ1-1
d_gene: -
v_gene: TRBV27
abundance: -
CDR3nt: TGTGCCAGCAGTCCCCGGACTAAAGTGAACACTGAAGCTTTCTTT
CDR3aa: CASSPRTKVNTEAFF

j_gene: TRBJ2-1
d_gene: TRBD1
v_gene: TRBV5-1
abundance: -
CDR3nt: TGCGCCAGCAGCTACGACAGGGGCTGGGTGAATGAGCAGTTCTTC
CDR3aa: CASSYDRGWVNEQFF

j_gene: TRBJ1-2
d_gene: -
v_gene: TRBV6-1
abundance: -
CDR3nt: TGTGCCAGCAGTGAAGCGGGGGGAGGCTATGGCTACACCTTC
CDR3aa: CASSEAGGGYGYTF

j_gene: TRBJ2-5
d_gene: TRBD2
v_gene: TRBV5-1
abundance: -
CDR3nt: TGCGCCAGCAGCCTCGCCCGACTAGCGGGGGCACAAGAGACCCAGTACTTC
CDR3aa: CASSLARLAGAQETQYF

j_gene: TRBJ1-4
d_gene: TRBD1
v_gene: TRBV4-1
abundance: few
CDR3nt: TGCGCCAGCAGCCTATCCGACAGGGTGGGGGCTGAAAAACTGTTTTTT
CDR3aa: CASSLSDRVGAEKLFF

j_gene: TRBJ2-7
d_gene: -
v_gene: TRBV2
abundance: -
CDR3nt: TGTGCCAGCAATGGCGGAGCACGTGAGCAGTACTTC
CDR3aa: CASNGGAREQYF

j_gene: TRBJ2-5
d_gene: -
v_gene: TRBV5-1
abundance: -
CDR3nt: TGCGCCAGCAGGTACGATCAGCAAGAGACCCAGTACTTC
CDR3aa: CASRYDQQETQYF

j_gene: TRBJ1-1
d_gene: TRBD1
v_gene: TRBV9
abundance: -
CDR3nt: TGTGCCAGCAGCGTAGACACAGGGGGTCGGACTGAAGCTTTCTTT
CDR3aa: CASSVDTGGRTEAFF